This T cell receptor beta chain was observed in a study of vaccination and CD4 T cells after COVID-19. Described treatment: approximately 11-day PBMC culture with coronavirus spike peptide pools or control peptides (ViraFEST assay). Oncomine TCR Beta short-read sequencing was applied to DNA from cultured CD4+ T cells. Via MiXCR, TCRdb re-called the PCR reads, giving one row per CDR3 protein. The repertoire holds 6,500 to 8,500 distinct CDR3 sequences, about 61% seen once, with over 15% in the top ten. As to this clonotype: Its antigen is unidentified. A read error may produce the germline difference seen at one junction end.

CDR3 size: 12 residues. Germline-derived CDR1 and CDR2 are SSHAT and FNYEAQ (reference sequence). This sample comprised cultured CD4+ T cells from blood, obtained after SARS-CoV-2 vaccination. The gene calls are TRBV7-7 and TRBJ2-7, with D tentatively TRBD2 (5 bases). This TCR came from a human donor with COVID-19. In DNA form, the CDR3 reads TGTGCTAGCAGCCCCGGAGGCTACGAGCAGTACTTC. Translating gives CASSPGGYEQYF.